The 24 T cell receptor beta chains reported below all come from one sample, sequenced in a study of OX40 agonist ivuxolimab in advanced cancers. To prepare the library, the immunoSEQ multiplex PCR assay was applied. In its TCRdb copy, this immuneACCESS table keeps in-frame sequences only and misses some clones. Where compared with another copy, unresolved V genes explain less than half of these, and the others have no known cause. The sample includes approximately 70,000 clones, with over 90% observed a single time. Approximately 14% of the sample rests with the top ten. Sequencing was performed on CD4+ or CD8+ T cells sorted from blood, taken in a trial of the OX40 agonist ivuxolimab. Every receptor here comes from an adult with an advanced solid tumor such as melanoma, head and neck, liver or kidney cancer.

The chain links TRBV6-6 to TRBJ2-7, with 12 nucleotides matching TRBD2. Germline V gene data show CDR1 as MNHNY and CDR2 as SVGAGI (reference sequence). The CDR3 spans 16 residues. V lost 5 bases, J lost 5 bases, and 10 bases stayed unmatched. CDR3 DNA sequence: TGTGCCAGCAGTCCCTCCTCCACTAGCGGGAGGAACGAGCAGTACTTC. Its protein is CASSPSSTSGRNEQYF.

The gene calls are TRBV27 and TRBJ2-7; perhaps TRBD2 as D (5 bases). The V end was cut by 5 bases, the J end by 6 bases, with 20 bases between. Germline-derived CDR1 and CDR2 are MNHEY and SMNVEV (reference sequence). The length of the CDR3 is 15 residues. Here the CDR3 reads CASSPVPPGVSEQYF. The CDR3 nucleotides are TGTGCCAGCAGTCCCGTTCCCCCCGGGGTCTCCGAGCAGTACTTC.

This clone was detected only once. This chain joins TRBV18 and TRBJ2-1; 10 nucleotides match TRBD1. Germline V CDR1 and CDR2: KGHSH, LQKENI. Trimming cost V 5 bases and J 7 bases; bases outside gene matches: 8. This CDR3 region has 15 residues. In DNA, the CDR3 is TGTGCCAGCTCATCGACAGGGGGCAGAGGAAATGAGCAGTTCTTC. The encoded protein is CASSSTGGRGNEQFF. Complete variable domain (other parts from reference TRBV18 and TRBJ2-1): NAGVMQNPRHLVRRRGQEARLRCSPMKGHSHVYWYRQLPEEGLKFMVYLQKENIIDESGMPKERFSAEFPKEGPSILRIQQVVRGDSAAYFCASSSTGGRGNEQFFGPGTRLTVL.

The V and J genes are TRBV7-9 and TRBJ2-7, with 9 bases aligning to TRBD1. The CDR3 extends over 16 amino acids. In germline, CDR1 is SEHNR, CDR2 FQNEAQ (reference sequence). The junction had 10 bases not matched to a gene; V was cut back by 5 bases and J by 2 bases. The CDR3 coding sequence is TGTGCCAGCAGCCTAGAAAACAGGGGGCGAACCTACGAGCAGTACTTC. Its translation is CASSLENRGRTYEQYF.

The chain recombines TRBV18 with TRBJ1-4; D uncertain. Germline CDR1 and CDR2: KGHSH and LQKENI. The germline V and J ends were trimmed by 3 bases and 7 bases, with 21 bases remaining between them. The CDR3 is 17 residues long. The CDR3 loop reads CASSPSGKGIPIEKLFF. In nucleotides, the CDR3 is TGTGCCAGCTCACCTTCGGGGAAGGGAATTCCCATTGAAAAACTGTTTTTT.

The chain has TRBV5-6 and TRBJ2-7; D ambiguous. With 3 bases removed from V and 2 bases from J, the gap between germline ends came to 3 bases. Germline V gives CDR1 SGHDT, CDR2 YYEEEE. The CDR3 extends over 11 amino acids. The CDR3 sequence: CASSSTYEQYF. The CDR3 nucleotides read TGTGCCAGCAGCTCCACCTACGAGCAGTACTTC.

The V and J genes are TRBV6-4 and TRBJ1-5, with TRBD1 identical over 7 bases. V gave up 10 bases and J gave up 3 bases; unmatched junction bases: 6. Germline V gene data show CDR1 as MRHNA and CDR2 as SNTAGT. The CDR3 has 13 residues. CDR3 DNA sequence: TGTGCCATACGACAGGGCGACAATCAGCCCCAGCATTTT. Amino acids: CAIRQGDNQPQHF.

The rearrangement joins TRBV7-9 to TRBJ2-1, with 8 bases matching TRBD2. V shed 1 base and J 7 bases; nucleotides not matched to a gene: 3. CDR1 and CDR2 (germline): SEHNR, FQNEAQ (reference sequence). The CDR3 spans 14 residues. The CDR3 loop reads CASSLEGTRNEQFF. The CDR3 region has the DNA TGTGCCAGCAGCTTAGAAGGGACTAGGAATGAGCAGTTCTTC.

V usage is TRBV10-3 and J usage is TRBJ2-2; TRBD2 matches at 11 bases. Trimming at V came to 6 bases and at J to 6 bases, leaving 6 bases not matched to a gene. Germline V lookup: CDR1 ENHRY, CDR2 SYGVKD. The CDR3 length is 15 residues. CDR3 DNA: TGTGCCATCAGGGGACTAGCGGCAAACCCCGGGGAGCTGTTTTTT. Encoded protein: CAIRGLAANPGELFF.

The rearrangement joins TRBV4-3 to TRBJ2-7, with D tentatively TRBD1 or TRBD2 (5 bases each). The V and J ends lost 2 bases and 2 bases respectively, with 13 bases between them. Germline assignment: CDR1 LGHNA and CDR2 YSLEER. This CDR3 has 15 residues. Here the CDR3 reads CASSQSRQGPYEQYF. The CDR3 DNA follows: TGCGCCAGCAGCCAATCCCGGCAGGGACCCTACGAGCAGTACTTC.

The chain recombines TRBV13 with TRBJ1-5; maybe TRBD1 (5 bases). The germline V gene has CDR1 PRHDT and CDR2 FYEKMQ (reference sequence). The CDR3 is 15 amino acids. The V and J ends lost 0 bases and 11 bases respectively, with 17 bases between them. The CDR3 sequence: CASSLGRGESGTQHF. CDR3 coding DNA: TGTGCCAGCAGCTTAGGCCGGGGGGAGTCCGGGACCCAGCATTTT.

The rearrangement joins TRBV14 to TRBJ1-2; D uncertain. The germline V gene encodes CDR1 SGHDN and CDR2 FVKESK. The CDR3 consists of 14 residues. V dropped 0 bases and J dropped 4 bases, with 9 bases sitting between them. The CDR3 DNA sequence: TGTGCCAGCAGCCAAGAAGCGGGCCTCTATGGCTACACCTTC. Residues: CASSQEAGLYGYTF.

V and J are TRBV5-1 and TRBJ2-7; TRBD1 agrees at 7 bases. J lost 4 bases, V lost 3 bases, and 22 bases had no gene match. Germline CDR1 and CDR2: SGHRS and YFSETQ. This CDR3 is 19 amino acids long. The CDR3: CASSSDPKATGIKWYEQYF. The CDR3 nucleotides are TGCGCCAGCAGCTCCGACCCCAAGGCGACAGGGATTAAATGGTACGAGCAGTACTTC.

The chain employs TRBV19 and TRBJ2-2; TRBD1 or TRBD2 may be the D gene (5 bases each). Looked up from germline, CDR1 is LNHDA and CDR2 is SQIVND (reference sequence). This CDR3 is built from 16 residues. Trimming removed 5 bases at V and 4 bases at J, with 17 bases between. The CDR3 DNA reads TGTGCCAGTAGTGACCAAACGGGGCTCGGCACCGGGGAGCTGTTTTTT. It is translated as CASSDQTGLGTGELFF.

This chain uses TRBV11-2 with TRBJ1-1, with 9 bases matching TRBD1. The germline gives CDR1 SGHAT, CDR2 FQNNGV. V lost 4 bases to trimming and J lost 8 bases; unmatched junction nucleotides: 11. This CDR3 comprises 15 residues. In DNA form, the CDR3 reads TGTGCCAGCAGCTCTTCATCCGGGACAGGGTCGGAAGCTTTCTTT. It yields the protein CASSSSSGTGSEAFF.

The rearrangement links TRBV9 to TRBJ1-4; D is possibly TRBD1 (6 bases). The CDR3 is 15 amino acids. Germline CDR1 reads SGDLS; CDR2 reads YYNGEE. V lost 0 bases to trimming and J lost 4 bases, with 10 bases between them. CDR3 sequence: CASSVEGHSNEKLFF. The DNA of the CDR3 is TGTGCCAGCAGCGTAGAGGGACACAGTAATGAAAAACTGTTTTTT.

The CDR3: CASRLAGSGEQYF. In DNA form, the CDR3 reads TGTGCCAGCAGGCTAGCGGGGTCCGGCGAGCAGTACTTC. The V and J genes are TRBV5-6 and TRBJ2-7; the match to TRBD2 covers 9 bases. This CDR3 has 13 residues. CDR1 and CDR2 from the germline V gene are SGHDT and YYEEEE. V lost 5 bases and J lost 6; bases outside the gene matches: 6.

DNA for the CDR3: TGCGCCAGCAGCCAAGAAAGCCCCCGTGACAGGGCTAATGAAAAACTGTTTTTT. Translating it yields CASSQESPRDRANEKLFF. V is TRBV4-3 and J is TRBJ1-4, with 7 bases matching TRBD1. The germline CDR1 and CDR2 sequences are LGHNA and YSLEER. The CDR3 contains 18 residues. V was clipped by 0 bases and J by 3 bases; unmatched bases: 10.

The chain's CDR3 is CASSLEGLGFYEQYF. The CDR3 DNA reads as TGTGCCAGCAGCTTGGAGGGACTAGGTTTCTACGAGCAGTACTTC. The genes are TRBV5-6 and TRBJ2-7; 8 bases match TRBD2. This CDR3 contains 15 residues. Trimming removed 0 bases from V and 3 bases from J; junction bases left unmatched: 5. Germline lookup yields CDR1 SGHDT and CDR2 YYEEEE. The variable domain in full, completed from reference TRBV5-6 and TRBJ2-7, reads DAGVTQSPTHLIKTRGQQVTLRCSPKSGHDTVSWYQQALGQGPQFIFQYYEEEERQRGNFPDRFSGHQFPNYSSELNVNALLLGDSALYLCASSLEGLGFYEQYFGPGTRLTVT.

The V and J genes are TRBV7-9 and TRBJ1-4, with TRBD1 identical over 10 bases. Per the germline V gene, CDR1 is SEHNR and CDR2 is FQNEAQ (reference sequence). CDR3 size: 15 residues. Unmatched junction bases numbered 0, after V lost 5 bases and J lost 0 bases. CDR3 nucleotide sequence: TGTGCCAGCAGCGGACAGGGGGCAACTAATGAAAAACTGTTTTTT. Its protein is CASSGQGATNEKLFF.

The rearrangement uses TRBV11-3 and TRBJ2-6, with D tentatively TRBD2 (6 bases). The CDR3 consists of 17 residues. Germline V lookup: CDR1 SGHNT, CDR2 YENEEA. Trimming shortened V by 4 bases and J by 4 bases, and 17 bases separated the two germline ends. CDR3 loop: CASSSSAGVAGANVLTF. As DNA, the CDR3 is TGTGCCAGCAGCTCTAGCGCCGGGGTTGCGGGGGCCAACGTCCTGACTTTC.

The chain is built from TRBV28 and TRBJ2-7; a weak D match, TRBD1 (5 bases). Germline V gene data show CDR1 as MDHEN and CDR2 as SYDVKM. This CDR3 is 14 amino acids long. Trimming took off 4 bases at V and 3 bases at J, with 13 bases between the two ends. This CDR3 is CASSSPRQGYEQYF. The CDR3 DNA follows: TGTGCCAGCAGTTCCCCCCGCCAGGGCTACGAGCAGTACTTC.

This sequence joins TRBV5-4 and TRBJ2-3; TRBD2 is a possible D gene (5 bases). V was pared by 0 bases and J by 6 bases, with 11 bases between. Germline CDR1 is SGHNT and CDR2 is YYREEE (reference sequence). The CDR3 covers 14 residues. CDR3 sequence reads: CASSLETSGDTQYF. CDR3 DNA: TGTGCCAGCAGCTTGGAAACCTCGGGGGATACGCAGTATTTT. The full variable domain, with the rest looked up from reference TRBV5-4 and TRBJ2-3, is ETGVTQSPTHLIKTRGQQVTLRCSSQSGHNTVSWYQQALGQGPQFIFQYYREEENGRGNFPPRFSGLQFPNYSSELNVNALELDDSALYLCASSLETSGDTQYFGPGTRLTVL.

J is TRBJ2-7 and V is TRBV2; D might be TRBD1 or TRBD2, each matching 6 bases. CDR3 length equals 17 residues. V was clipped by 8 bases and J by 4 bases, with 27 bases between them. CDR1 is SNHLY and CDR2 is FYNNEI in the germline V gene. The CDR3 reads CASAFLLSGDTDYEQYF. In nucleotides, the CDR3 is TGTGCCAGCGCGTTTCTCCTATCGGGGGACACGGATTACGAGCAGTACTTC.